The clone carrying this TCR beta chain was seen many times. The antigen remains undetermined. Time point defined: patch test 2, 6 weeks after DPC sensitization. Treatment reported: therapeutic diphenylcyclopropenone sensitization with weekly scalp DPC. These data are taken from a study of human T cells and chemical hapten exposure. Individual cDNA molecules in this library carried unique molecular identifiers. Each CDR3 protein is one row after TCRdb ran MiXCR on the RACE reads. The data show 95,000 or so distinct CDR3 sequences, more than 9.5% seen once. Study results and limitations: Sensitization with DPC brought no change to TCRs above 1 in 1000 in frequency.

Losses at the gene ends were 6 bases for V and 1 base for J; bases not matched to a gene: 4. The CDR3 contains 17 residues. Germline values: CDR1 MNHNY, CDR2 SVGAGI (reference sequence). Sequencing was performed on whole blood, taken in connection with sensitization to the hapten diphenylcyclopropenone (DPC). The chain links TRBV6-6 to TRBJ2-2; TRBD2 matches 14 bases. This clonotype originated in a woman aged 40 to 50 with alopecia areata. Some clones in this sample may be carry-over from other donors' samples. CDR3 residues: CASRFGLAGGNTGELFF. Written as DNA, the CDR3 is TGTGCCAGCAGATTCGGACTAGCGGGGGGGAACACCGGGGAGCTGTTTTTT.